The entry below gives a single T cell receptor (beta chain) sequence along with its context. Germline V gene data show CDR1 as SEHNR and CDR2 as FQNEAQ (reference sequence). There are 13 residues in the CDR3. V lost 4 bases and J 1 base, leaving 8 bases between the germline ends. Method: immunoSEQ multiplex PCR; TCRdb's copy keeps in-frame clones and lacks some. Among a few hundred thousand clones, almost 90% were seen once, and the ten largest hold around 2.3%. The sample is drawn from a study of blood T cell repertoires in COVID-19. The sequence was obtained from a woman aged 60-75 years with COVID-19, enrolled during active disease. Sequencing input: peripheral blood. The chain carries TRBV7-9 and TRBJ2-7, with D unclear. The CDR3, as DNA: TGTGCCAGCAGCTCGCCACGGTCCTACGAGCAGTACTTC. Translating gives CASSSPRSYEQYF.